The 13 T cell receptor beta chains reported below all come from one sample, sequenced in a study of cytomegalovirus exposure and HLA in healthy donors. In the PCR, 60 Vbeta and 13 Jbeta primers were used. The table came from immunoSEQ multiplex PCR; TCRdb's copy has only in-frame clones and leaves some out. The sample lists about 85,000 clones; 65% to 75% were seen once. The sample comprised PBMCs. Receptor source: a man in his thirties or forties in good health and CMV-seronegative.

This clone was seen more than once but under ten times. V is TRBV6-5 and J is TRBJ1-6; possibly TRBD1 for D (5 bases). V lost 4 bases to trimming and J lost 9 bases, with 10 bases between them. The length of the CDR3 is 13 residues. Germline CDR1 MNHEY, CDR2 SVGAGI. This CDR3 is CASSWGGGSPLHF. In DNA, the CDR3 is TGTGCCAGCAGTTGGGGCGGGGGTTCACCCCTCCACTTT.

The CDR3 sequence: CASSPGETGVSNQPQHF. As DNA, the CDR3 is TGTGCCAGCTCACCAGGGGAGACAGGGGTCAGCAATCAGCCCCAGCATTTT. The V call is TRBV18, the J call TRBJ1-5; 8 bases line up with TRBD1. This CDR3 is built from 17 residues. Germline CDR1 and CDR2: KGHSH and LQKENI. The trim removed 2 bases at V and 1 base at J, leaving 7 bases unmatched.

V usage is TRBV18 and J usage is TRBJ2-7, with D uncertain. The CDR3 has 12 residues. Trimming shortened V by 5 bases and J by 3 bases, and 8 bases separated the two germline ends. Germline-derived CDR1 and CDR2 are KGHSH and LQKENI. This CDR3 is CASSYDIYEQYF. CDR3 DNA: TGTGCCAGCTCATACGACATCTACGAGCAGTACTTC.

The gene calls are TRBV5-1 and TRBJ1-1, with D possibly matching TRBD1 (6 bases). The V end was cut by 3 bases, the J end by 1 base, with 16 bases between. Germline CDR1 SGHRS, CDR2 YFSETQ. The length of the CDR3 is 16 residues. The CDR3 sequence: CASSWTQGGKNTEAFF. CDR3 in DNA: TGCGCCAGCAGCTGGACACAGGGAGGGAAGAACACTGAAGCTTTCTTT.

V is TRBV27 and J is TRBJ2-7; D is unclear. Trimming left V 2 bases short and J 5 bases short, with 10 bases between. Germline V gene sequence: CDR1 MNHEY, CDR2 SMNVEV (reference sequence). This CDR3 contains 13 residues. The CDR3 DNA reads TGTGCCAGCAGTTTAATTAACGGAGACGAGCAGTACTTC. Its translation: CASSLINGDEQYF.

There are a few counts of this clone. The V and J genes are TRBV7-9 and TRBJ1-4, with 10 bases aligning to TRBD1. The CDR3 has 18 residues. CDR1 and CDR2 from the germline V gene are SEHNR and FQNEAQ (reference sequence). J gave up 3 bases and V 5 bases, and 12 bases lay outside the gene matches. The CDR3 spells CASSDIGTGELANEKLFF. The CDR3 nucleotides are TGTGCCAGCAGCGATATCGGGACAGGGGAACTCGCTAATGAAAAACTGTTTTTT.

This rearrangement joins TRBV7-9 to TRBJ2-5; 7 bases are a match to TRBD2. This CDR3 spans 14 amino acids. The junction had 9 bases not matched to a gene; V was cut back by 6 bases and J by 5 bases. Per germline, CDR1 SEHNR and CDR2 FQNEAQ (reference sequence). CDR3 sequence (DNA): TGTGCCAGCAGAGCATTGGCCGGGGGGGAGACCCAGTACTTC. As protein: CASRALAGGETQYF.

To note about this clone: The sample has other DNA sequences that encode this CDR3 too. CDR3 DNA: TGTGCCAGCAGCTTAGACGGTGTGAACACTGAAGCTTTCTTT. Translating it yields CASSLDGVNTEAFF. This chain links TRBV11-3 with TRBJ1-1, with unresolved D. V was pared by 0 bases and J by 0 bases, with 5 bases between. This CDR3 has 14 residues. CDR1 is SGHNT, CDR2 YENEEA, per germline.

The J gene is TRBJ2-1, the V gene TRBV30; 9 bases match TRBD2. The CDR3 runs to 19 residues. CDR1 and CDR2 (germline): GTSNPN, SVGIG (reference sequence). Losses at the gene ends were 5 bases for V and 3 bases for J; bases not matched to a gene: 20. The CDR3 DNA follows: TGTGCCTGGTACCCTCATAAGGGGGGAGCGGGAGGCCGCTACAATGAGCAGTTCTTC. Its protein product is CAWYPHKGGAGGRYNEQFF.

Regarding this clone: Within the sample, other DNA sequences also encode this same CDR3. Here the CDR3 reads CASSRQGYEQYF. CDR3 nucleotide sequence: TGTGCCAGCTCTCGACAGGGTTACGAGCAGTACTTC. This rearrangement joins TRBV18 to TRBJ2-7; 7 bases fit TRBD1. Trimming at V came to 6 bases and at J to 4 bases, leaving 3 bases not matched to a gene. This CDR3 has 12 residues. Germline assignment: CDR1 KGHSH and CDR2 LQKENI. The complete variable domain, with remaining parts taken from reference TRBV18 and TRBJ2-7, reads NAGVMQNPRHLVRRRGQEARLRCSPMKGHSHVYWYRQLPEEGLKFMVYLQKENIIDESGMPKERFSAEFPKEGPSILRIQQVVRGDSAAYFCASSRQGYEQYFGPGTRLTVT.

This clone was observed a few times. In DNA form, the CDR3 reads TGTGCCAGCAGTGAATACCAGGGGGGCACTGAAGCTTTCTTT. Translating gives CASSEYQGGTEAFF. The chain couples TRBV25-1 to TRBJ1-1; 7 bases line up with TRBD1. The germline V gene has CDR1 MGHDK and CDR2 SYGVNS. Unmatched junction bases numbered 2, after V lost 0 bases and J lost 4 bases. The CDR3 is made up of 14 amino acids.

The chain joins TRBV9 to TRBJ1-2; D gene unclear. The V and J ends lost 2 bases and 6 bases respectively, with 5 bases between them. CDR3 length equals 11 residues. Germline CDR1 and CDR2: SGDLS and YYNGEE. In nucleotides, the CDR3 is TGTGCCAGCAGCGTGGAGGATGGCTACACCTTC. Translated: CASSVEDGYTF.

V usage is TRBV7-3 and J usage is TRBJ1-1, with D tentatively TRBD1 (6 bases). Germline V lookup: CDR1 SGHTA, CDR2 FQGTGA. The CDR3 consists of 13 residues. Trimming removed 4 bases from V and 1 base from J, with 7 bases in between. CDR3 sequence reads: CASSWGQNTEAFF. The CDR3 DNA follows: TGTGCCAGCAGCTGGGGACAGAACACTGAAGCTTTCTTT.